Below, 10 T cell receptor beta chains from the same sample are listed, as sequenced in a study of low-dose radiotherapy and immunotherapy resistance in tumors. Priming of first-strand cDNA relied on TRAV- and TRBV-specific primers (covering alpha and beta chains). PCR amplification of the TCRs was performed with Phusion for approximately 20 PCR cycles, and it relied on a constant-region primer together with a V-primer adapter. TCRdb processed the reads anew with MiXCR; each CDR3 protein has one entry. This table holds 7,500 to 9,500 distinct CDR3 sequences, 69% found once. The receptors come from a human donor with advanced metastatic prostate, ovarian, gallbladder or colorectal cancer (not recorded which). This table probably holds off-target reads from a library built for another chain.

This chain joins TRBV5-1 and TRBJ2-7; TRBD1 might be the D (5 bases). This CDR3 contains 13 residues. CDR1 is SGHRS and CDR2 is YFSETQ in the germline V gene. Trimming removed 2 bases from V and 6 bases from J, with 12 bases in between. The CDR3 DNA sequence: TGCGCCAGCAGCTTCCGCCCAGGGTCCGAGCAGTACTTC. Encoded protein: CASSFRPGSEQYF.

The V gene is TRBV12-3 or TRBV12-4, the J gene TRBJ2-7, with 7 positions matching TRBD1. The CDR3 spans 14 residues. V lost 5 bases, J lost 1 base, and 5 bases stayed unmatched. The CDR3 DNA reads TGTGCCAGCAGTCTGGACAGGCAATCCTACGAGCAGTACTTC. It yields the protein CASSLDRQSYEQYF.

The chain recombines TRBV19 with TRBJ2-4; D gene unclear. Trimming took off 3 bases at V and 7 bases at J, with 13 bases between the two ends. CDR1 and CDR2 from the germline V gene are LNHDA and SQIVND (reference sequence). The CDR3 loop spans 14 amino acids. The CDR3 reads CASSIATIANIQYF. The DNA for the CDR3 is TGTGCCAGTAGTATTGCCACCATCGCCAACATTCAGTACTTC.

This CDR3 reads CASSNDPAGEQYF. CDR3 bases: TGTGCCAGCAGCAACGACCCAGCCGGCGAGCAGTACTTC. This chain connects TRBV5-5 to TRBJ2-7; D not resolved. The V end was cut by 4 bases, the J end by 6 bases, with 14 bases between. This CDR3 is 13 amino acids long. Germline values: CDR1 SGHKS, CDR2 YYEKEE (reference sequence).

This chain uses TRBV2 with TRBJ1-1, with no clear D. Germline loops: CDR1 SNHLY, CDR2 FYNNEI. There are 13 residues in the CDR3. V lost 6 bases, J lost 5 bases, and 13 bases lay in between. CDR3 coding DNA: TGTGCCAGCAGGTCGGACCCGACGACTGAAGCTTTCTTT. This encodes CASRSDPTTEAFF.

This clonotype appeared a few times. J is TRBJ1-1 and V is TRBV4-1, with a tentative D call TRBD1 (5 bases). The V and J ends lost 2 bases and 4 bases respectively, with 8 bases between them. The CDR3 loop spans 13 amino acids. Germline CDR1 and CDR2: MGHRA and YSYEKL. This CDR3 is CASSQPGLTEAFF. The CDR3 DNA sequence: TGCGCCAGCAGCCAACCAGGGCTCACTGAAGCTTTCTTT.

CDR3 in amino acids: CASSDRGLSTGELFF. The CDR3 DNA follows: TGTGCCAGCAGTGACAGGGGGTTGTCCACCGGGGAGCTGTTTTTT. This chain joins TRBV2 and TRBJ2-2; 7 positions match TRBD1. V was pared by 3 bases and J by 4 bases, with 5 bases of the junction left unmatched. The CDR3 covers 15 residues. Per germline, CDR1 SNHLY and CDR2 FYNNEI. The full variable domain, with the rest looked up from reference TRBV2 and TRBJ2-2, is EPEVTQTPSHQVTQMGQEVILRCVPISNHLYFYWYRQILGQKVEFLVSFYNNEISEKSEIFDDQFSVERPDGSNFTLKIRSTKLEDSAMYFCASSDRGLSTGELFFGEGSRLTVL.

This clonotype was observed a handful of times. V and J are TRBV2 and TRBJ2-1; D remains ambiguous. V was pared by 3 bases and J by 9 bases, with 12 bases between. This CDR3 region has 13 residues. Germline CDR1 reads SNHLY; CDR2 reads FYNNEI. This CDR3 is CASSEVASGEQFF. Here the CDR3 DNA reads TGTGCCAGCAGTGAGGTGGCCTCGGGTGAGCAGTTCTTC.

V gene TRBV6-2 or TRBV6-3 combines with J gene TRBJ2-7, with 7 positions matching TRBD1. CDR1 MNHEY and CDR2 SVGEGT come from the germline V gene. The CDR3 sequence is 14 residues long. V shed 5 bases, J shed 2 bases, and the junction held 6 bases outside the gene matches. CDR3 in DNA: TGTGCCAGCAGTGTGGACAGGAACACCTACGAGCAGTACTTC. Protein: CASSVDRNTYEQYF.

The V gene is TRBV28, the J gene TRBJ2-1, with 10 nucleotides matching TRBD2. With 4 bases clipped from V and 5 bases from J, the junction kept 5 bases outside the gene matches. The CDR3 is 15 amino acids. CDR1 is MDHEN and CDR2 is SYDVKM in the germline V gene. CDR3 sequence reads: CASSSRTSGHNEQFF. The CDR3 nucleotides are TGTGCCAGCAGTTCTCGGACTAGCGGACACAATGAGCAGTTCTTC.